These 7 T cell receptor beta chains were all obtained from the same sample, sequenced in a study of response to subunit inactivated influenza vaccine. From the RT-PCR reads, TCRdb called clonotypes with MiXCR, one entry per CDR3 protein. The sample includes around 790,000 distinct CDR3 sequences, approximately 21% of them seen just once. The sample consisted of PBMCs from blood, taken around 5 days after vaccination. Receptors were obtained from a man in his forties or fifties who received an inactivated influenza vaccine.

This clonotype was seen at least ten times. The V and J genes are TRBV5-1 and TRBJ2-1, with TRBD1 as a possible D gene (5 bases). The CDR3 spans 18 residues. V lost 5 bases and J lost 2, with 23 bases in between. Per the germline V gene, CDR1 is SGHRS and CDR2 is YFSETQ. The CDR3 here is CASRLSLAPGSTYNEQFF. The CDR3 DNA sequence: TGCGCCAGCAGACTCAGTCTCGCCCCAGGGTCCACCTACAATGAGCAGTTCTTC.

This clonotype occurred a few times. The V call is TRBV12-3 or TRBV12-4, the J call TRBJ1-6, with TRBD1 identical over 7 bases. The CDR3 has 14 amino acids. J lost 4 bases, V lost 7 bases, and 4 bases had no gene match. CDR3 DNA: TGTGCCAGCAATCGACAGGGATATAATTCACCCCTCCACTTT. This codes for CASNRQGYNSPLHF.

V usage is TRBV29-1 and J usage is TRBJ2-7; 10 bases fit TRBD2. The V gene end was trimmed by 5 bases and the J gene end by 6 bases; junction bases not matched to a gene: 7. The CDR3 is made up of 13 amino acids. Germline CDR1 SQVTM, CDR2 ANQGSEA. DNA of the CDR3: TGCAGCGTTTCGGAGCTAGCGGGAGCCGAGCAGTACTTC. Translated: CSVSELAGAEQYF.

This clonotype was counted only a few times. This chain connects TRBV7-8 to TRBJ2-3; a possible D gene is TRBD2 (6 bases). V lost 3 bases and J 2 bases, leaving 18 bases between the germline ends. The CDR3 contains 17 residues. Germline V CDR1 and CDR2: SGHVS, FQNEAQ. DNA for the CDR3: TGTGCCAGCAGCTTGGCCCGACAGTGGGGGGTCACAGATACGCAGTATTTT. This sequence encodes CASSLARQWGVTDTQYF. The full variable domain, completed using reference TRBV7-8 and TRBJ2-3, is GAGVSQSPRYKVAKRGQDVALRCDPISGHVSLFWYQQALGQGPEFLTYFQNEAQLDKSGLPSDRFFAERPEGSVSTLKIQRTQQEDSAVYLCASSLARQWGVTDTQYFGPGTRLTVL.

V usage is TRBV7-9 and J usage is TRBJ2-1; the D gene is possibly TRBD2 (5 bases). Germline CDR1 and CDR2: SEHNR and FQNEAQ (reference sequence). Trimming shortened V by 7 bases and J by 3 bases, and 13 bases separated the two germline ends. There are 14 residues in the CDR3. As DNA, the CDR3 is TGTGCCAGCACCCCCGGAGGATTCTACAATGAGCAGTTCTTC. Protein: CASTPGGFYNEQFF.

This chain connects TRBV15 to TRBJ2-7; tentative D call: TRBD1 (5 bases). The CDR3 has 14 amino acids. V dropped 5 bases and J dropped 0 bases, with 11 bases sitting between them. Germline CDR1 and CDR2: LNHNV and YYDKDF (reference sequence). The CDR3 loop reads CATSADRSSYEQYF. The CDR3 DNA reads as TGTGCCACCAGCGCTGACAGAAGCTCCTACGAGCAGTACTTC.

This clonotype was counted a few times. The chain carries TRBV10-3 and TRBJ2-2, with TRBD2 matching 7 bases. J gave up 1 base and V 11 bases, and 4 bases lay outside the gene matches. CDR1 and CDR2 from the germline V gene are ENHRY and SYGVKD. The CDR3 is 13 amino acids. This CDR3 reads CALSSGNTGELFF. CDR3 DNA: TGTGCCCTCTCTAGCGGGAACACCGGGGAGCTGTTTTTT.